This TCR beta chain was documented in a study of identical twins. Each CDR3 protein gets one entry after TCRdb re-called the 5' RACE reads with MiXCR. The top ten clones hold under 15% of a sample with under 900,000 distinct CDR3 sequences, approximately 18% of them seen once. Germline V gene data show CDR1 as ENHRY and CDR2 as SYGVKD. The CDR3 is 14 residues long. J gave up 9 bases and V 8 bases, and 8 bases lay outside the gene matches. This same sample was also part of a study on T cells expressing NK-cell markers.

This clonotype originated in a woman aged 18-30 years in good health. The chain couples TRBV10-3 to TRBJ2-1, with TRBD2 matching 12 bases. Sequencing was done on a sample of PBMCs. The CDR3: CAIDGLAGSSEQFF. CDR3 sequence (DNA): TGTGCCATCGACGGACTAGCGGGATCAAGTGAGCAGTTCTTC.